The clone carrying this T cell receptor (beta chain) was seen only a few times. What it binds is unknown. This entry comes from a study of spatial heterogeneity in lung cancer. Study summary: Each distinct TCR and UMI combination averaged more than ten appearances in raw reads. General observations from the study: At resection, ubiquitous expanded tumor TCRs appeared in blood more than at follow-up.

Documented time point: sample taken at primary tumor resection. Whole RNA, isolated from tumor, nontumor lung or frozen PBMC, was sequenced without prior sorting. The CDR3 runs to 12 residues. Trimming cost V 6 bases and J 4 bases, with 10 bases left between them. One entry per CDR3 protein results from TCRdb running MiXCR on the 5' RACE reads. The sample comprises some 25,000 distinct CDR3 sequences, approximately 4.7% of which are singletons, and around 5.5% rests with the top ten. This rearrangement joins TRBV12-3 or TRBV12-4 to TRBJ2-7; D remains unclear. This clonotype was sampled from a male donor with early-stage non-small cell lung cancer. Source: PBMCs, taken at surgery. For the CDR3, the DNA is TGTGCCAGCAGGTCGGACGTGTACGAGCAGTACTTC. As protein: CASRSDVYEQYF.